This note documents a single T cell receptor (beta chain) sequence. Original analysis: From reference gene primer amplification, estimates of nucleated cell counts were derived. Profiling relied on immunoSEQ multiplex PCR, and the TCRdb table lists in-frame clones only, not all of them. V and J calls and clone size are copied from that table; D and trimming were computed from the DNA. The sample records a few hundred thousand clones, just under 90% being singletons. The Seattle patients, enrolled during active infection, were followed longitudinally. This sample was included in a study of blood T cell repertoires in COVID-19. Study overall: COVID-19 samples from acute and convalescent phases originated in the United States, Italy and Spain. From T cells, B-cell-depleted T cells, or PBMCs came the material, which was cDNA or gDNA.

The CDR3 runs to 13 residues. V lost 5 bases to trimming and J lost 2 bases; unmatched junction nucleotides: 1. Sequences were obtained from peripheral blood. The clonotype originates from a woman aged 50 to 60 with COVID-19, enrolled during active disease. The rearrangement joins TRBV12-3 or TRBV12-4 to TRBJ2-7; 9 nucleotides line up with TRBD1. DNA of the CDR3: TGTGCCAGCAGTCGACAGGGGGCCTACGAGCAGTACTTC. Protein product: CASSRQGAYEQYF.